This T cell receptor (beta chain) was documented in a study of identical twins. The sample holds a few counts of this clonotype. This CDR3 is built from 16 residues. The germline CDR1 and CDR2 sequences are SGHRS and YFSETQ. V lost 0 bases, J lost 0 bases, and 7 bases lay in between. A universal primer site arose from template switching, and cDNA bore unique molecular identifiers. TCRdb re-analysed the 5' RACE reads in MiXCR, keeping a single row per CDR3 protein. The data contain hundreds of thousands of distinct CDR3 sequences, 24% of them singletons. This same sample was also taken into another study, of T cells expressing NK-cell markers.

The chain uses TRBV5-1 and TRBJ2-6; D remains ambiguous. Material for sequencing was CD4+ T cells sorted from blood. This TCR was sampled from a woman aged 18-29 years in good health. CDR3 in amino acids: CASSLAAGSGANVLTF. CDR3 DNA sequence: TGCGCCAGCAGCTTGGCCGCAGGCTCTGGGGCCAACGTCCTGACTTTC.